The 20 T cell receptor beta chains reported below all come from one sample, sequenced in a study of robustness of blood B and T cell sequencing. A 5' template-switch oligo added a universal priming site during cDNA synthesis. A 12-nucleotide random UMI in the template-switch oligo labeled every cDNA molecule. TCRdb recomputed calls from the PCR reads with MiXCR, one row per CDR3 protein. The sample has approximately 3,600 distinct CDR3 sequences; around 51% are singletons. Instead of genomic DNA, mRNA was used to measure TCR beta repertoires. Sequences were obtained from peripheral blood. The receptors come from a human donor in good health.

The chain joins TRBV6-5 to TRBJ1-1; D uncertain. Per germline, CDR1 MNHEY and CDR2 SVGAGI. V was trimmed by 6 bases and J by 2 bases, leaving 16 bases between them. The CDR3 runs 15 residues. CDR3 sequence (DNA): TGTGCCAGCAGGGACTCGGACGGGGTAAACACTGAAGCTTTCTTT. Protein product: CASRDSDGVNTEAFF.

The J gene is TRBJ2-5, the V gene TRBV7-8, with D maybe TRBD1 (6 bases). CDR3 length equals 13 residues. V dropped 1 base and J dropped 3 bases, with 6 bases sitting between them. Germline CDR1 reads SGHVS; CDR2 reads FQNEAQ. The CDR3 sequence: CASSLGQEETQYF. DNA of the CDR3: TGTGCCAGCAGCTTAGGACAGGAAGAGACCCAGTACTTC.

This sequence joins TRBV7-7 and TRBJ2-1; a weak D match, TRBD2 (6 bases). The germline CDR1 and CDR2 sequences are SSHAT and FNYEAQ (reference sequence). V was cut by 3 bases and J by 0 bases, with 18 bases left in between. The CDR3 sequence is 18 residues long. The CDR3 sequence: CASSLGRGGESSYNEQFF. The DNA for the CDR3 is TGTGCCAGCAGCTTGGGTCGGGGCGGGGAGAGCTCCTACAATGAGCAGTTCTTC.

The chain uses TRBV7-9 and TRBJ1-2; D remains ambiguous. V dropped 1 base and J dropped 3 bases, with 18 bases sitting between them. This CDR3 has 17 residues. Germline CDR1 and CDR2: SEHNR and FQNEAQ (reference sequence). In DNA form, the CDR3 reads TGTGCCAGCAGCTTAGGGTTCGAGGGCGCGGGTTACTATGGCTACACCTTC. Protein product: CASSLGFEGAGYYGYTF.

The chain links TRBV5-1 to TRBJ2-5, with 12 bases identical to TRBD2. V trimming: 0 bases; J trimming: 5 bases; junction bases outside the gene matches: 11. CDR3 length: 18 residues. Germline CDR1 is SGHRS and CDR2 is YFSETQ. In DNA, the CDR3 is TGCGCCAGCAGCTTGGCGGCTAGCGGGGGGGCCTTAAGGGAGACCCAGTACTTC. It is translated as CASSLAASGGALRETQYF.

This sequence joins TRBV5-1 and TRBJ1-1; TRBD1 matches 8 bases. CDR3 size: 16 residues. The junction had 4 bases not matched to a gene; V was cut back by 0 bases and J by 0 bases. Germline V gene lookup returns CDR1 SGHRS and CDR2 YFSETQ. The CDR3 region is CASSLAQGGMNTEAFF. The CDR3 bases are TGCGCCAGCAGCTTGGCACAGGGGGGCATGAACACTGAAGCTTTCTTT.

This chain uses TRBV28 with TRBJ2-7; possibly TRBD1 for D (6 bases). CDR1 and CDR2 from the germline V gene are MDHEN and SYDVKM. Trimming removed 5 bases at V and 5 bases at J, with 16 bases between. The CDR3 loop spans 14 amino acids. CDR3 in DNA: TGTGCCAGCAGTGAATACGGACAGCTCCACGAGCAGTACTTC. Protein sequence: CASSEYGQLHEQYF.

The rearrangement uses TRBV28 and TRBJ1-2; D gene unclear. V lost 1 base and J 5 bases, leaving 5 bases between the germline ends. The germline V gene encodes CDR1 MDHEN and CDR2 SYDVKM. The length of the CDR3 is 12 residues. DNA of the CDR3: TGTGCCAGCAGTTTATCTGAATATGGCTACACCTTC. Residues: CASSLSEYGYTF.

This clonotype qualifies as medium-sized. V is TRBV7-9 and J is TRBJ1-2; D gene uncertain. Germline V CDR1 and CDR2: SEHNR, FQNEAQ (reference sequence). Trimming removed 5 bases at V and 1 base at J, with 14 bases between. CDR3 length: 15 amino acids. CDR3 residues: CASSPPRPNNYGYTF. In DNA form, the CDR3 reads TGTGCCAGCAGCCCACCCCGTCCAAATAACTATGGCTACACCTTC.

The table lists this clonotype with a count of one. The rearrangement links TRBV29-1 to TRBJ1-1; D gene unclear. Germline CDR1 is SQVTM and CDR2 is ANQGSEA. The CDR3 consists of 14 residues. Trimming removed 4 bases at V and 1 base at J, with 13 bases between. The CDR3 region is CSVVRVLKNTEAFF. The CDR3 bases are TGCAGCGTTGTTCGGGTTCTAAAGAACACTGAAGCTTTCTTT.

The rearrangement uses TRBV5-1 and TRBJ2-2, with D possibly matching TRBD2 (5 bases). V was shortened by 2 bases and J by 3 bases, with 14 bases between the two germline ends. Per germline, CDR1 SGHRS and CDR2 YFSETQ. The length of the CDR3 is 16 residues. CDR3 loop: CASSFSLTTYTGELFF. The CDR3 nucleotides read TGCGCCAGCAGCTTTAGTCTGACTACCTACACCGGGGAGCTGTTTTTT.

This clonotype occurred a few times. The V and J genes are TRBV5-1 and TRBJ2-7; the match to TRBD2 covers 9 bases. Unmatched junction bases numbered 3, after V lost 4 bases and J lost 1 base. Germline CDR1 and CDR2: SGHRS and YFSETQ. The CDR3 consists of 14 residues. The CDR3 DNA is TGCGCCAGCAGCGTGACTAGCGGTTCCTACGAGCAGTACTTC. Residues: CASSVTSGSYEQYF.

This chain links TRBV6-1 with TRBJ2-3; 12 bases match TRBD2. The CDR3 is made up of 15 amino acids. After removal of 4 bases from V and 1 base from J, the junction contained 0 bases not matched to a gene. Germline assignment: CDR1 MNHNS and CDR2 SASEGT. CDR3 DNA: TGTGCCAGCAGTGGACTAGCGGGGGGCACAGATACGCAGTATTTT. This encodes CASSGLAGGTDTQYF.

This clonotype appeared a few times. The CDR3, as DNA: TGTGCCAGCAGTTGGGGCAGGGGAAGCTACGAGCAGTACTTC. It yields the protein CASSWGRGSYEQYF. The chain couples TRBV6-5 to TRBJ2-7, with a tentative D call TRBD1 (6 bases). Germline V gene data show CDR1 as MNHEY and CDR2 as SVGAGI. This CDR3 spans 14 amino acids. Trimming took off 4 bases at V and 3 bases at J, with 13 bases between the two ends.

The chain uses TRBV20-1 and TRBJ2-2; 10 bases are shared with TRBD2. In germline, CDR1 is DFQATT, CDR2 SNEGSKA (reference sequence). This CDR3 has 17 amino acids. V shed 6 bases and J 1 base; nucleotides not matched to a gene: 11. CDR3 in amino acids: CSAPYALAGENTGELFF. DNA of the CDR3: TGCAGTGCCCCTTACGCCCTAGCGGGAGAGAACACCGGGGAGCTGTTTTTT.

The chain employs TRBV20-1 and TRBJ1-2, with 7 nucleotides matching TRBD1. Germline assignment: CDR1 DFQATT and CDR2 SNEGSKA (reference sequence). The CDR3 is 13 amino acids. Germline trimming cut 5 bases from V and 3 bases from J; bases unmatched to any gene: 6. The CDR3 region has the DNA TGCAGTGCTCAACAGGGGATTGACTATGGCTACACCTTC. Protein sequence: CSAQQGIDYGYTF.

V is TRBV11-3 and J is TRBJ2-1; possibly TRBD1 or TRBD2 for D (5 bases each). CDR3 size: 13 residues. V was clipped by 5 bases and J by 4 bases, with 9 bases between them. The V gene's germline CDR1 is SGHNT and CDR2 YENEEA. The CDR3 loop reads CASSPGPYNEQFF. The CDR3 DNA follows: TGTGCCAGCAGCCCGGGACCGTACAATGAGCAGTTCTTC.

This clonotype is labeled large (0.1 to 1%). The chain links TRBV15 to TRBJ1-1; 7 bases are a match to TRBD1. V gave up 2 bases and J gave up 5 bases; unmatched junction bases: 8. CDR3 length: 15 residues. Per germline, CDR1 LNHNV and CDR2 YYDKDF (reference sequence). The CDR3 region is CATSRTQGKETEAFF. The CDR3 coding sequence is TGTGCCACCAGCAGAACACAGGGGAAAGAGACTGAAGCTTTCTTT.

V usage is TRBV29-1 and J usage is TRBJ2-7, with D uncertain. Trimming removed 0 bases from V and 2 bases from J, with 17 bases in between. The germline V gene encodes CDR1 SQVTM and CDR2 ANQGSEA. The CDR3 is 16 amino acids. In nucleotides, the CDR3 is TGCAGCGTTGAAGATCGACACCTCGGGCTACCCTACGAGCAGTACTTC. Its translation is CSVEDRHLGLPYEQYF.

The CDR3 spells CASSQDKTSGGAVDKNIQYF. Here the CDR3 DNA reads TGCGCCAGCAGCCAAGATAAAACTAGCGGGGGGGCCGTGGACAAAAACATTCAGTACTTC. The chain has TRBV4-1 and TRBJ2-4; TRBD2 matches 13 bases. This CDR3 has 20 residues. Trimming removed 0 bases from V and 3 bases from J; junction bases left unmatched: 11. CDR1 MGHRA and CDR2 YSYEKL come from the germline V gene.